These 24 T cell receptor beta chains were all obtained from the same sample, sequenced in a study of early T cells in non-severe SARS-CoV-2 infection. Each CDR3 protein is one row after TCRdb ran MiXCR on the 5' RACE reads. The sample records 60,000 to 70,000 distinct CDR3 sequences, over 4.5% being singletons. The specimen was whole blood, collected at baseline. The receptors were gathered from an adult who was a healthcare worker with PCR-confirmed SARS-CoV-2 infection or an uninfected control (not recorded which).

A few counts support this clonotype. The chain has TRBV2 and TRBJ2-1; 9 nucleotides agree with TRBD2. Germline V lookup: CDR1 SNHLY, CDR2 FYNNEI. With V trimmed by 4 bases and J by 4 bases, 2 bases remained unmatched. The CDR3 loop spans 14 amino acids. CDR3 residues: CASSGTSGYNEQFF. The CDR3 nucleotides read TGTGCCAGCAGTGGAACTAGCGGGTACAATGAGCAGTTCTTC. The full variable domain, in which reference TRBV2 and TRBJ2-1 provide the parts outside the CDR3, is EPEVTQTPSHQVTQMGQEVILRCVPISNHLYFYWYRQILGQKVEFLVSFYNNEISEKSEIFDDQFSVERPDGSNFTLKIRSTKLEDSAMYFCASSGTSGYNEQFFGPGTRLTVL.

This clonotype was seen many times. CDR3 DNA sequence: TGTGCCAGCAGCCGAGCGGGACCCGTAGTTACTCCGCAGTATTTT. Protein product: CASSRAGPVVTPQYF. The rearrangement uses TRBV28 and TRBJ2-3; 7 positions match TRBD2. The CDR3 is 15 residues long. Germline trimming cut 6 bases from V and 10 bases from J; bases unmatched to any gene: 16. CDR1 MDHEN and CDR2 SYDVKM come from the germline V gene.

The table lists this clonotype with a few counts. V is TRBV5-1 and J is TRBJ2-7; 10 bases are a match to TRBD1. V trimming: 6 bases; J trimming: 4 bases; junction bases outside the gene matches: 7. This CDR3 comprises 14 residues. Germline V lookup: CDR1 SGHRS, CDR2 YFSETQ. CDR3 protein: CASTPRTGGYEQYF. The CDR3 DNA reads TGCGCCAGCACCCCCAGGACAGGGGGATACGAGCAGTACTTC.

The chain uses TRBV27 and TRBJ2-2; 9 bases are shared with TRBD2. Trimming took 5 bases from V and 5 from J; bases not matched to a gene: 15. The CDR3 loop spans 18 amino acids. Germline V lookup: CDR1 MNHEY, CDR2 SMNVEV (reference sequence). This CDR3 is CASSDKFVAGAETGELFF. CDR3 bases: TGTGCCAGCAGTGACAAGTTTGTAGCGGGAGCTGAAACCGGGGAGCTGTTTTTT.

A note on this clonotype: A read error is possible here, since a much larger clone lies one base away. The CDR3 DNA is TGTGCCAGCAGCTTTAGCGCCTCTAGCATAGATACGCAGTATTTT. It codes for CASSFSASSIDTQYF. This chain uses TRBV7-6 with TRBJ2-3, with D tentatively TRBD2 (5 bases). Germline lookup yields CDR1 SGHVS and CDR2 FNYEAQ. The CDR3 is 15 residues long.

The chain recombines TRBV11-3 with TRBJ2-1, with D hard to call. The CDR3 extends over 14 amino acids. CDR1 SGHNT and CDR2 YENEEA come from the germline V gene. V was pared by 0 bases and J by 2 bases, with 5 bases between. The CDR3 nucleotides read TGTGCCAGCAGCTTAGAGGGCCCCTACAATGAGCAGTTCTTC. Translation: CASSLEGPYNEQFF.

This clonotype was recorded at least ten times. The CDR3 protein is CASSRRTGPGYGYTF. CDR3 nucleotide sequence: TGTGCCAGCAGCAGAAGGACAGGGCCTGGCTATGGCTACACCTTC. The rearrangement joins TRBV5-6 to TRBJ1-2; TRBD1 aligns across 8 bases. The CDR3 runs to 15 residues. Germline CDR1 SGHDT, CDR2 YYEEEE. J gave up 4 bases and V 4 bases, and 9 bases lay outside the gene matches.

A word on this clonotype: A much larger clone sits a single nucleotide away, making a read error possible. V usage is TRBV28 and J usage is TRBJ2-7, with D maybe TRBD2 (6 bases). CDR1 is MDHEN and CDR2 is SYDVKM in the germline V gene. The CDR3 runs 13 residues. The CDR3 loop is CASREGRSYERYF. CDR3 nucleotide sequence: TGTGCCAGCAGGGAGGGACGGAGCTACGAGCGGTACTTC.

This clonotype was recorded at least ten times. The CDR3 loop is CASSYLGLAGGPSYNEQFF. As DNA, the CDR3 is TGTGCCAGCAGTTACCTGGGGCTAGCGGGAGGACCCTCCTACAATGAGCAGTTCTTC. This chain joins TRBV6-2 or TRBV6-3 and TRBJ2-1; 11 bases are shared with TRBD2. The CDR3 is 19 residues long. J was trimmed by 0 bases and V by 2 bases; bases with no gene match: 9. Germline V CDR1 and CDR2: MNHEY, SVGEGT.

This clonotype was seen many times. V is TRBV24-1 and J is TRBJ2-1; D call uncertain. The CDR3 loop spans 12 amino acids. In germline, CDR1 is KGHDR, CDR2 SFDVKD. V was shortened by 1 base and J by 7 bases, with 4 bases between the two germline ends. CDR3 sequence reads: CATSDFSNEQFF. Here the CDR3 DNA reads TGTGCCACCAGTGATTTCTCGAATGAGCAGTTCTTC.

Ten or more counts support this clonotype. This chain uses TRBV14 with TRBJ2-3; perhaps TRBD2 as D (6 bases). The CDR3 runs to 13 residues. Trimming took 4 bases from V and 4 from J, leaving 9 bases between them. Germline-derived CDR1 and CDR2 are SGHDN and FVKESK. The CDR3 protein is CASSLSGADTQYF. The CDR3 DNA is TGTGCCAGCAGCCTCTCGGGGGCAGATACGCAGTATTTT. Drawing the rest from reference TRBV14 and TRBJ2-3, the complete variable domain is EAGVTQFPSHSVIEKGQTVTLRCDPISGHDNLYWYRRVMGKEIKFLLHFVKESKQDESGMPNNRFLAERTGGTYSTLKVQPAELEDSGVYFCASSLSGADTQYFGPGTRLTVL.

This clonotype was seen more than once but under ten times. Written as DNA, the CDR3 is TGTGCCAGCAGTTCCCCCCCCGGAGGGGCGGATGAGCAGTTCTTC. This encodes CASSSPPGGADEQFF. The rearrangement uses TRBV28 and TRBJ2-1; tentatively, D is TRBD2 (6 bases). The CDR3 is 15 residues long. In germline, CDR1 is MDHEN, CDR2 SYDVKM. Trimming stripped 4 bases from V and 8 bases from J, with 18 bases between.

This clonotype was detected only a few times. The gene calls are TRBV6-1 and TRBJ1-1; D is perhaps TRBD1 (6 bases). Germline CDR1 is MNHNS and CDR2 is SASEGT. This CDR3 is built from 14 residues. V dropped 7 bases and J dropped 4 bases, with 16 bases sitting between them. The CDR3 DNA sequence: TGTGCCAGCAATCCTACAGGGCTGGGCACTGAAGCTTTCTTT. Translating gives CASNPTGLGTEAFF.

This clonotype was counted ten times or more. The gene calls are TRBV12-3 or TRBV12-4 and TRBJ2-7; D may be TRBD1 (5 bases). This CDR3 is built from 15 residues. V lost 3 bases to trimming and J lost 0 bases, with 12 bases between them. The CDR3 protein is CASSLSRAVSYEQYF. The CDR3 DNA sequence: TGTGCCAGCAGTTTGAGCAGGGCCGTCTCCTACGAGCAGTACTTC.

V and J are TRBV7-9 and TRBJ1-1; weak D call: TRBD1 (6 bases). CDR1 is SEHNR and CDR2 is FQNEAQ in the germline V gene (reference sequence). CDR3 length equals 14 residues. The V end lost 3 bases, the J end lost 10 bases, and 18 bases lay between the germline ends. The CDR3, as DNA: TGTGCCAGCAGCTTTATACAGGGTGGTGGAATAGCTTTCTTT. Translated: CASSFIQGGGIAFF.

This clonotype was seen ten or more times. This chain joins TRBV18 and TRBJ1-1; 12 positions match TRBD1. The CDR3 is 17 residues long. CDR1 and CDR2 (germline): KGHSH, LQKENI. V gave up 4 bases and J gave up 1 base; unmatched junction bases: 7. The CDR3 DNA sequence: TGTGCCAGCTCACTATCCGGGACAGGGGGCTCGAACACTGAAGCTTTCTTT. Translated: CASSLSGTGGSNTEAFF. The full variable domain, in which reference TRBV18 and TRBJ1-1 provide the parts outside the CDR3, is NAGVMQNPRHLVRRRGQEARLRCSPMKGHSHVYWYRQLPEEGLKFMVYLQKENIIDESGMPKERFSAEFPKEGPSILRIQQVVRGDSAAYFCASSLSGTGGSNTEAFFGQGTRLTVV.

The genes are TRBV28 and TRBJ2-1, with 12 positions matching TRBD2. The ends lost 6 bases at V and 0 bases at J; junction bases unmatched: 18. There are 21 residues in the CDR3. Germline V lookup: CDR1 MDHEN, CDR2 SYDVKM. As DNA, the CDR3 is TGTGCCAGCAGCCCAAGGCCCTGGACTAGCGGGATCCCCTCCTCCTACAATGAGCAGTTCTTC. Translation gives CASSPRPWTSGIPSSYNEQFF.

The sample holds a few counts of this clonotype. The chain joins TRBV6-2 or TRBV6-3 to TRBJ2-7; 9 bases fit TRBD1. The CDR3 consists of 14 residues. From germline, CDR1 is MNHEY and CDR2 SVGEGT. J gave up 2 bases and V 6 bases, and 5 bases lay outside the gene matches. The CDR3 coding sequence is TGTGCCAGCAGACCCTGGACAGGGGCCTACGAGCAGTACTTC. Translation gives CASRPWTGAYEQYF.

This clonotype was counted ten times or more. V usage is TRBV4-1 and J usage is TRBJ1-5, with 7 bases fitting TRBD1. V was pared by 1 base and J by 7 bases, with 16 bases of the junction left unmatched. The CDR3 totals 18 residues. The germline gives CDR1 MGHRA, CDR2 YSYEKL. The CDR3 nucleotides are TGCGCCAGCAGCCAAGTCCACTCGGGACAGATAATCAAACAGCCCCAGCATTTT. This gives the protein CASSQVHSGQIIKQPQHF.

This clonotype was seen ten or more times. V gene TRBV29-1 combines with J gene TRBJ2-1; D is unresolved. V lost 3 bases to trimming and J lost 2 bases, with 8 bases between them. This CDR3 contains 13 residues. Looked up from germline, CDR1 is SQVTM and CDR2 is ANQGSEA. The CDR3 nucleotides read TGCAGCGTTGAGCTCTTCGCCTACAATGAGCAGTTCTTC. This gives the protein CSVELFAYNEQFF.

This clonotype has ten or more counts. The rearrangement joins TRBV5-6 to TRBJ2-5, with D unresolved. The CDR3 covers 15 residues. V dropped 0 bases and J dropped 0 bases, with 9 bases sitting between them. Germline assignment: CDR1 SGHDT and CDR2 YYEEEE. CDR3 nucleotides: TGTGCCAGCAGCTTGGCCGGTCGGTACCAAGAGACCCAGTACTTC. Its translation is CASSLAGRYQETQYF.

The table lists this clonotype with many counts. The genes are TRBV9 and TRBJ2-5; no clear D. V shed 3 bases and J shed 5 bases, with 14 bases lying between them. This CDR3 is built from 14 residues. CDR1 is SGDLS and CDR2 is YYNGEE in the germline V gene. The CDR3 nucleotides are TGTGCCAGCAGCGAGGAAGGGTTGCCCGAGACCCAGTACTTC. It translates to CASSEEGLPETQYF.

This clonotype has only a few counts. The chain couples TRBV9 to TRBJ1-2; 9 bases match TRBD1. The CDR3 contains 16 residues. CDR1 and CDR2 (germline): SGDLS, YYNGEE. The V and J ends lost 0 bases and 3 bases, in that order; junction bases with no gene match: 6. CDR3: CASSVGQDRGYYGYTF. The CDR3 coding sequence is TGTGCCAGCAGCGTAGGCCAGGACAGGGGATACTATGGCTACACCTTC.

This clonotype was recorded many times. The rearrangement uses TRBV20-1 and TRBJ2-1; TRBD2 matches at 8 bases. V gave up 0 bases and J gave up 5 bases; unmatched junction bases: 6. Germline V gene data show CDR1 as DFQATT and CDR2 as SNEGSKA (reference sequence). The CDR3 loop spans 15 amino acids. CDR3: CSAREAGVSNNEQFF. The CDR3 bases are TGCAGTGCTAGAGAAGCGGGAGTATCAAACAATGAGCAGTTCTTC.